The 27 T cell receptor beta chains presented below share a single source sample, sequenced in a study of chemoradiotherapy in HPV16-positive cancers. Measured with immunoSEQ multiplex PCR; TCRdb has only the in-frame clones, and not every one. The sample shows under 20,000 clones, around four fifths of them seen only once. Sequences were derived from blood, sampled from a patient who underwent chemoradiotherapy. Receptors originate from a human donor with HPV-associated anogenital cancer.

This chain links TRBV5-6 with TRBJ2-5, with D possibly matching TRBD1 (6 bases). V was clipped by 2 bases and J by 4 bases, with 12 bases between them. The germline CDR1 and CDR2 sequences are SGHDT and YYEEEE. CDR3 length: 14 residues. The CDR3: CASSFLQGRETQYF. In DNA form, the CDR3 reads TGTGCCAGCAGCTTCTTACAGGGTAGAGAGACCCAGTACTTC.

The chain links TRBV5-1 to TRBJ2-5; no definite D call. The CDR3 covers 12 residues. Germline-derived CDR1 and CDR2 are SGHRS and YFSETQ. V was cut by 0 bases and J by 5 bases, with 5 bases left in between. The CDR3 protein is CASSLARETQYF. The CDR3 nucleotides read TGCGCCAGCAGCTTGGCTCGCGAGACCCAGTACTTC.

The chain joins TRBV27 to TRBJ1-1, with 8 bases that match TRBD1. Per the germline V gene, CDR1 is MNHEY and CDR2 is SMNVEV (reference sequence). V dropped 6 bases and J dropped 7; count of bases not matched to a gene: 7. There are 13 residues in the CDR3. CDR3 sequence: CASSSGTGHEAFF. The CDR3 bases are TGTGCCAGCAGCTCCGGGACAGGCCATGAAGCTTTCTTT.

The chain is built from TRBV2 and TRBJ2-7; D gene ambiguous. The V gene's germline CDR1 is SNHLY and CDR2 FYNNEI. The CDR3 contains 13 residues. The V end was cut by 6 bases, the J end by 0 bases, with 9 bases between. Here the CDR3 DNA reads TGTGCCAGCAGGAACGTGCCCTCCTACGAGCAGTACTTC. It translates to CASRNVPSYEQYF.

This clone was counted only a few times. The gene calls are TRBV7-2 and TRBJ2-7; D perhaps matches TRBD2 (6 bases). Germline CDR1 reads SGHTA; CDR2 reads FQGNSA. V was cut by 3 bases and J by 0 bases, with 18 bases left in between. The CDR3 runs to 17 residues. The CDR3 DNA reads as TGTGCCAGCAGCTTCCTTTTCTCATGGGGGGACTCCTACGAGCAGTACTTC. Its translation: CASSFLFSWGDSYEQYF.

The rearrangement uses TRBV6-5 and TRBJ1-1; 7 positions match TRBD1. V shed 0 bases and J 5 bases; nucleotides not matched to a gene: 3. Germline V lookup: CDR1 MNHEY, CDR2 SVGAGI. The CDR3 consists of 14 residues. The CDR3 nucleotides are TGTGCCAGCAGTTACTCGGTCAGGGGGACTGAAGCTTTCTTT. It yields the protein CASSYSVRGTEAFF.

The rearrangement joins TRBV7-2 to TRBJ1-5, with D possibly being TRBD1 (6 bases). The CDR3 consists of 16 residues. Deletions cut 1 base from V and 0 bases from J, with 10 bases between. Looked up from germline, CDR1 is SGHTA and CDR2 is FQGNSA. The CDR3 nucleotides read TGTGCCAGCAGCTTAGTCGGACAGTCTAGCAATCAGCCCCAGCATTTT. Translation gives CASSLVGQSSNQPQHF. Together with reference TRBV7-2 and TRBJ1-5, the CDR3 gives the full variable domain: GAGVSQSPSNKVTEKGKDVELRCDPISGHTALYWYRQSLGQGLEFLIYFQGNSAPDKSGLPSDRFSAERTGGSVSTLTIQRTQQEDSAVYLCASSLVGQSSNQPQHFGDGTRLSIL.

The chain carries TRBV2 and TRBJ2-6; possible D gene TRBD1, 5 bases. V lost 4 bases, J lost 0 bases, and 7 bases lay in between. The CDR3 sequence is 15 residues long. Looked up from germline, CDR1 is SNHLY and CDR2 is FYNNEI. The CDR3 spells CASSVQGSGANVLTF. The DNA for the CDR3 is TGTGCCAGCAGTGTCCAGGGCTCTGGGGCCAACGTCCTGACTTTC.

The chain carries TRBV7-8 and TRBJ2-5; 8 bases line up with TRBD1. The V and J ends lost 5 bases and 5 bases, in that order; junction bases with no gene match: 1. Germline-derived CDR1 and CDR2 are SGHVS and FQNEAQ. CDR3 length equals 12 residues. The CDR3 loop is CASSNRGETQYF. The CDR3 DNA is TGTGCCAGCAGCAACAGGGGGGAGACCCAGTACTTC.

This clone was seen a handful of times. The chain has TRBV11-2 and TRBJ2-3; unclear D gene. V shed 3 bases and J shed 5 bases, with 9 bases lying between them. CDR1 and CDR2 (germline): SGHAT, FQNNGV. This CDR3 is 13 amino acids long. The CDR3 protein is CASSFRELDTQYF. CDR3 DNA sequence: TGTGCCAGCAGCTTTAGGGAACTAGATACGCAGTATTTT.

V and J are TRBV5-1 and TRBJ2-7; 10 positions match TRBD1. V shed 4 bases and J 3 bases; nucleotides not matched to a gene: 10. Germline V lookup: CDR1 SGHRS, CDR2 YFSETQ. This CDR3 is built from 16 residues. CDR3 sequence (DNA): TGCGCCAGCAGCCCCCGGGACAGGGGATTTGGCTACGAGCAGTACTTC. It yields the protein CASSPRDRGFGYEQYF.

The CDR3 loop is CASSTGTGAMYF. DNA of the CDR3: TGCGCCAGCAGTACCGGAACAGGGGCAATGTACTTC. The chain recombines TRBV5-1 with TRBJ2-7, with 7 bases that match TRBD1. The trim removed 5 bases at V and 12 bases at J, leaving 11 bases unmatched. CDR1 is SGHRS and CDR2 is YFSETQ in the germline V gene. The CDR3 runs to 12 residues.

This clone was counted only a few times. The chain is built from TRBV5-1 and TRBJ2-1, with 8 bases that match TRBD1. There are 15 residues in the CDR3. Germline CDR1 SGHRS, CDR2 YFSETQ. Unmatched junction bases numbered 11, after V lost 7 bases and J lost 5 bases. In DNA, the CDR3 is TGCGCCAGCCGCAACCGGGACAGGTTCGACAATGAGCAGTTCTTC. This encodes CASRNRDRFDNEQFF.

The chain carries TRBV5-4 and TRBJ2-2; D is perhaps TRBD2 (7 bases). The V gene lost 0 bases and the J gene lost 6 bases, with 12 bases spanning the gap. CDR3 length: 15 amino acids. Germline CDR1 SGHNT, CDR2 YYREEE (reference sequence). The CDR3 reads CASSLGGGVAGELFF. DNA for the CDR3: TGTGCCAGCAGCTTGGGGGGGGGCGTCGCCGGGGAGCTGTTTTTT.

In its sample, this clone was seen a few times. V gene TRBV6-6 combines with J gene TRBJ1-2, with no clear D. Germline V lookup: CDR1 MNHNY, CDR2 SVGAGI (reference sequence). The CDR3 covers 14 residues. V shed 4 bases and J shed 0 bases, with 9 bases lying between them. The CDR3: CASSSSVPNYGYTF. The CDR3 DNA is TGTGCCAGCAGTTCGAGTGTACCTAACTATGGCTACACCTTC.

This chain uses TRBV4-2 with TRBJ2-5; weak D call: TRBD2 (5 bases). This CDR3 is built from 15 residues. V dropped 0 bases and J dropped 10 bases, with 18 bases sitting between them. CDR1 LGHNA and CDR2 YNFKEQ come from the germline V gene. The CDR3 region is CASSQEASDQRVQYF. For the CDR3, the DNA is TGTGCCAGCAGCCAAGAGGCGTCCGACCAGAGGGTCCAGTACTTC.

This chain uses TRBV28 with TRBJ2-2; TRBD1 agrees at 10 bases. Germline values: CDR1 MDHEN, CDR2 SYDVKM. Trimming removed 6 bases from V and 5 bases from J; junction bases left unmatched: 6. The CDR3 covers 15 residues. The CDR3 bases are TGTGCCAGCAGCTCCGGGACAGGGGAAACCGGGGAGCTGTTTTTT. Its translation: CASSSGTGETGELFF.

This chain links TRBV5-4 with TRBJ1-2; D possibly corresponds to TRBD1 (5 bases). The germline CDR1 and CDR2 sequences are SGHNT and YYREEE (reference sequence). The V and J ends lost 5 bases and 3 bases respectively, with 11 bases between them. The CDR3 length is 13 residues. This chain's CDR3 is CASREGTDYGYTF. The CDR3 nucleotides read TGTGCCAGCAGGGAAGGGACCGACTATGGCTACACCTTC.

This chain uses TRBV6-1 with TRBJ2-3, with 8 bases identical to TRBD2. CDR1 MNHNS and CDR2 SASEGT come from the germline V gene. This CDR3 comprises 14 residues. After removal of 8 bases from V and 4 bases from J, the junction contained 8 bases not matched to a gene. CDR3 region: CASGRRGEADTQYF. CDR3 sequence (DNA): TGTGCCAGCGGTCGGCGGGGGGAAGCAGATACGCAGTATTTT.

CDR3 sequence reads: CASSLAGGDGYTF. CDR3 nucleotides: TGTGCCAGCAGCTTAGCCGGGGGGGATGGCTACACCTTC. This chain connects TRBV7-9 to TRBJ1-2, with D perhaps matching TRBD1 (5 bases). This CDR3 has 13 amino acids. V lost 0 bases, J lost 6 bases, and 8 bases lay in between. Germline CDR1 is SEHNR and CDR2 is FQNEAQ (reference sequence).

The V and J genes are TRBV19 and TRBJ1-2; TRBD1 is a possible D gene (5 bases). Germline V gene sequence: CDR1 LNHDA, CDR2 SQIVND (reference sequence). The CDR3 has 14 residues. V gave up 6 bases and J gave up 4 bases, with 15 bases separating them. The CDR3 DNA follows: TGTGCCAGTAGAGAACCGGGGCCCCTCTATGGCTACACCTTC. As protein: CASREPGPLYGYTF.

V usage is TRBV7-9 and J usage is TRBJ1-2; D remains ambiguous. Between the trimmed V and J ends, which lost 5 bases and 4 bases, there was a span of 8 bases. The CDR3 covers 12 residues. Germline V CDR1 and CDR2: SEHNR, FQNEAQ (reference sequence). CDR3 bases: TGTGCCAGCAGCCCCCAGGTCTATGGCTACACCTTC. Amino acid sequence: CASSPQVYGYTF.

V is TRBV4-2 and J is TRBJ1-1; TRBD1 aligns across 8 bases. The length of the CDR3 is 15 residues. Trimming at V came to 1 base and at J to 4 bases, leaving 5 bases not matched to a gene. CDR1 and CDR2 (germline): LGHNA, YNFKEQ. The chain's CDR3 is CASSQGNRGSTEAFF. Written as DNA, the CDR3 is TGTGCCAGCAGCCAAGGGAACAGGGGGAGCACTGAAGCTTTCTTT.

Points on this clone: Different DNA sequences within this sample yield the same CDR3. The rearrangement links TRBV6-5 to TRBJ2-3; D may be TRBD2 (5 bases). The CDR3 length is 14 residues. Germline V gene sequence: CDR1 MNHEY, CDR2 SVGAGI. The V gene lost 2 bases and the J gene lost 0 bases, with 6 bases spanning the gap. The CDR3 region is CASSYGGSTDTQYF. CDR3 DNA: TGTGCCAGCAGTTACGGAGGTAGCACAGATACGCAGTATTTT.

The chain's CDR3 is CASSPGGGDQTQYF. CDR3 nucleotides: TGTGCCAGCAGCCCCGGGGGGGGCGACCAGACCCAGTACTTC. This rearrangement joins TRBV11-3 to TRBJ2-5, with 8 bases lining up with TRBD2. V trimming: 5 bases; J trimming: 6 bases; junction bases outside the gene matches: 8. Germline CDR1 SGHNT, CDR2 YENEEA. The CDR3 has 14 amino acids.

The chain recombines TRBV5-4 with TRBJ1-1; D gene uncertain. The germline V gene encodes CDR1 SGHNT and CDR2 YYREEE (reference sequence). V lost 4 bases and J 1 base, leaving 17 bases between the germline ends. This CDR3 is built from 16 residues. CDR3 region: CASSVGGVRGNTEAFF. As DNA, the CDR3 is TGTGCCAGCAGCGTCGGCGGGGTGCGGGGGAACACTGAAGCTTTCTTT.

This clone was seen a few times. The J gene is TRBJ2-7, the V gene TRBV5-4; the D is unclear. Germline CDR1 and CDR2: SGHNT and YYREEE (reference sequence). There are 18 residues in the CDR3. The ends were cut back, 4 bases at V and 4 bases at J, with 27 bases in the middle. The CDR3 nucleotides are TGTGCCAGCAGCCGACTGATGGATCCACACGTCAGCAAATACGAGCAGTACTTC. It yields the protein CASSRLMDPHVSKYEQYF.